Given below is one T cell receptor beta chain in context. This record comes from a study of blood T cells in healthy people across ages. Losses at the gene ends were 5 bases for V and 5 bases for J; bases not matched to a gene: 11. CDR1 is ENHRY, CDR2 SYGVKD, per germline. The CDR3 spans 15 residues. With a J-beta primer mix and a sample-barcoded 5' primer, a second PCR ran roughly 6 to 12 cycles. TCRdb re-called the 5' RACE reads with MiXCR, one entry per CDR3 protein. The sample contains roughly 830,000 distinct CDR3 sequences, under 80% of which appear only once. V and J are TRBV10-3 and TRBJ2-5, with TRBD1 identical over 7 bases. Sequenced sample: blood. The receptor was isolated from a man aged 25-45 years in good health. CDR3 sequence: CAISKARDSRETQYF. In nucleotides, the CDR3 is TGTGCCATCAGTAAAGCCCGGGACAGCAGGGAGACCCAGTACTTC.